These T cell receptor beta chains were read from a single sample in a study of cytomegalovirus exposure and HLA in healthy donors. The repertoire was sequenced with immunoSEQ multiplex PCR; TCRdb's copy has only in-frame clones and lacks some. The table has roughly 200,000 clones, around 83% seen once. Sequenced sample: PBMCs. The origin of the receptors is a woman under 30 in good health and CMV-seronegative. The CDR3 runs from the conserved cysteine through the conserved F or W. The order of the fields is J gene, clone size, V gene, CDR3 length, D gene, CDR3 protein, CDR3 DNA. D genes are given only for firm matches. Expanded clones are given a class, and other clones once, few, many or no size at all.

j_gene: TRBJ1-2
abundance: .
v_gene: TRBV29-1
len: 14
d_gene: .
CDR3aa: CSVGVSDAGVRYTF
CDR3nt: TGCAGCGTTGGGGTTTCGGACGCGGGGGTACGCTACACCTTC

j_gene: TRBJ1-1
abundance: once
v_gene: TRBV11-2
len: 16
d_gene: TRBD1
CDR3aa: CASSLGTGLMNTEAFF
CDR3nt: TGTGCCAGCAGCTTAGGGACAGGGCTGATGAACACTGAAGCTTTCTTT

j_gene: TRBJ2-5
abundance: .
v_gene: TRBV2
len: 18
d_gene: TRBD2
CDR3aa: CASSKGLAGGFVQETQYF
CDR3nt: TGTGCCAGCAGTAAGGGACTAGCGGGAGGGTTTGTCCAAGAGACCCAGTACTTC

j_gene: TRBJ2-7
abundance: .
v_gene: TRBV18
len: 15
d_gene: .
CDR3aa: CASSPPGLSSYEQYF
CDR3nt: TGTGCCAGCTCACCACCGGGACTTAGCTCCTACGAGCAGTACTTC

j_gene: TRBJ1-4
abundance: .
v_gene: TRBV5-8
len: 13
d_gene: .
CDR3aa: CASSLVAEEKLFF
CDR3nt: TGTGCCAGCAGCTTGGTGGCAGAAGAAAAACTGTTTTTT

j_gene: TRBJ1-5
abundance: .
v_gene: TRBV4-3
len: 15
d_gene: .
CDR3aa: CASSYDSNSNQPQHF
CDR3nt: TGCGCCAGCAGCTACGACAGTAATAGCAATCAGCCCCAGCATTTT

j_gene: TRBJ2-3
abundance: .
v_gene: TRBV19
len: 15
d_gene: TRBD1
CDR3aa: CASSIPGQGVNTQYF
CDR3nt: TGTGCCAGTAGTATACCGGGACAGGGTGTAAATACGCAGTATTTT

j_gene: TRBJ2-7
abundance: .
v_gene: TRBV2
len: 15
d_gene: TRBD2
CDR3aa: CASSAQGGSSYEQYF
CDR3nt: TGTGCCAGCAGTGCCCAGGGCGGGAGCTCCTACGAGCAGTACTTC

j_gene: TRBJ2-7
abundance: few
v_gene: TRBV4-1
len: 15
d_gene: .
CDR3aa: CASSQGPDNPYEQYF
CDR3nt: TGCGCCAGCAGCCAAGGGCCGGACAATCCCTACGAGCAGTACTTC

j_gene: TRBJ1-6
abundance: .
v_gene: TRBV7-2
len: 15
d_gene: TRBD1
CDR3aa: CASSLDQGANSPLHF
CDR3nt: TGTGCCAGCAGCTTAGACCAGGGGGCGAATTCACCCCTCCACTTT

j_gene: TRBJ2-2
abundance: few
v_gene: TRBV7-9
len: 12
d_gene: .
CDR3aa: CASTGDAGELFF
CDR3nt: TGTGCCAGCACAGGGGATGCGGGGGAGCTGTTTTTT

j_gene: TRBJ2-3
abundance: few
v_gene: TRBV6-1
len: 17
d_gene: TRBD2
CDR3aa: CASSEVIASGSTDTQYF
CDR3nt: TGTGCCAGCAGTGAAGTTATTGCTAGCGGGAGTACAGATACGCAGTATTTT

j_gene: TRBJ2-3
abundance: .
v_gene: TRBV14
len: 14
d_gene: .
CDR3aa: CASSRRGDPDTQYF
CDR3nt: TGTGCCAGCAGCCGGCGGGGAGACCCAGATACGCAGTATTTT

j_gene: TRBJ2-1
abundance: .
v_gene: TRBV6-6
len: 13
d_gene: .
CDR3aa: CASSSDRNNEQFF
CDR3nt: TGTGCCAGCAGTTCTGACAGGAACAATGAGCAGTTCTTC

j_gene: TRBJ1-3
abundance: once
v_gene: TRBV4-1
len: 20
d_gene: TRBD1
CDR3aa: CASSQELGQGGKGSGNTIYF
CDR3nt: TGCGCCAGCAGCCAAGAACTAGGGCAGGGGGGAAAAGGCTCTGGAAACACCATATATTTT

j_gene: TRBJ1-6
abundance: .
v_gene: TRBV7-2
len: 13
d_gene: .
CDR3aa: CASSLTPGSPLHF
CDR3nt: TGTGCCAGCAGCCTTACCCCAGGTTCACCCCTCCACTTT

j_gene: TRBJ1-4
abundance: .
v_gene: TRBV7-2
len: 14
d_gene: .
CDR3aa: CASSLAGVGEKLFF
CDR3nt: TGTGCCAGCAGCCTGGCGGGGGTAGGCGAAAAACTGTTTTTT

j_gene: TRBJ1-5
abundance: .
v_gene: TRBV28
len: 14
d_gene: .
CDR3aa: CASSSVQGNQPQHF
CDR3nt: TGTGCCAGCAGTTCGGTACAGGGCAATCAGCCCCAGCATTTT

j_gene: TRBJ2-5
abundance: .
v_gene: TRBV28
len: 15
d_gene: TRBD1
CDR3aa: CASSGQGQGKETQYF
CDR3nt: TGTGCCAGCAGTGGCCAGGGACAGGGGAAGGAGACCCAGTACTTC

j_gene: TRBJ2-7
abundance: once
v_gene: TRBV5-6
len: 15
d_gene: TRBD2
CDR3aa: CASSLGGGGSYEQYF
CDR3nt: TGTGCCAGCAGCTTGGGCGGGGGAGGTTCCTACGAGCAGTACTTC

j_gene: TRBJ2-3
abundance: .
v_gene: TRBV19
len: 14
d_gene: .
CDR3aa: CASSTGQQIGTQYF
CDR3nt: TGTGCCAGTAGCACAGGACAGCAAATCGGTACGCAGTATTTT

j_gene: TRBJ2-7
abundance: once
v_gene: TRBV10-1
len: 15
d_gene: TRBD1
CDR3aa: CASSEGRGSLYEQYF
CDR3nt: TGCGCCAGCAGTGAGGGCAGGGGGTCGCTCTACGAGCAGTACTTC

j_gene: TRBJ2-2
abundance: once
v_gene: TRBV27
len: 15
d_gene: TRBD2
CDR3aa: CASSRTSGREGELFF
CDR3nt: TGTGCCAGCAGCCGGACTAGCGGGAGGGAAGGGGAGCTGTTTTTT

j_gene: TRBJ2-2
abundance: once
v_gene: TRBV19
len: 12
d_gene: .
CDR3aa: CASSILGGELFF
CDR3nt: TGTGCCAGTAGTATTCTCGGCGGGGAGCTGTTTTTT

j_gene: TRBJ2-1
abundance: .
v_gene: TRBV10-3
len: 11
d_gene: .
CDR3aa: CAISDLIEQFF
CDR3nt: TGTGCCATCAGTGATCTAATCGAGCAGTTCTTC

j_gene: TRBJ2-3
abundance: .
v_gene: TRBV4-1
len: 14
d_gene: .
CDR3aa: CASRIAGATDTQYF
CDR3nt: TGCGCCAGCAGAATCGCGGGGGCCACAGATACGCAGTATTTT

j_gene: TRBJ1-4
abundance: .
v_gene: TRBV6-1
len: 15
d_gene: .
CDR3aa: CASSEVRGSDEKLFF
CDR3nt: TGTGCCAGCAGTGAAGTCAGGGGCTCCGATGAAAAACTGTTTTTT